These 10 T cell receptor beta chains came from one sample sequenced in a study of cytomegalovirus exposure and HLA in healthy donors. In the PCR, 60 Vbeta and 13 Jbeta primers were used. Only in-frame clones appear in the TCRdb table, and some are missing; sequencing was by immunoSEQ multiplex PCR. The table has some 110,000 clones, roughly 74% seen once. The sample comprised PBMCs. Receptors originate from a woman in her thirties in good health and CMV-seronegative.

This rearrangement joins TRBV12-5 to TRBJ1-2, with a tentative D call TRBD1 (6 bases). The CDR3 is 17 amino acids. The germline CDR1 and CDR2 sequences are LGHNT and FRNRAP. Trimming removed 4 bases at V and 0 bases at J, with 18 bases between. CDR3 sequence: CASGSLAGQLANYGYTF. CDR3 sequence (DNA): TGTGCTAGTGGTTCCCTCGCCGGACAGCTAGCTAACTATGGCTACACCTTC.

This clone has only a few counts. The chain combines TRBV6-6 with TRBJ1-5; 10 bases are a match to TRBD1. V was pared by 6 bases and J by 4 bases, with 9 bases of the junction left unmatched. The length of the CDR3 is 16 residues. The V gene's germline CDR1 is MNHNY and CDR2 SVGAGI (reference sequence). The DNA of the CDR3 is TGTGCCAGCAGCGCCGGGACAGGGGTCTTGAATCAGCCCCAGCATTTT. Protein sequence: CASSAGTGVLNQPQHF.

The genes are TRBV7-9 and TRBJ2-3, with 8 bases matching TRBD1. Germline V gene sequence: CDR1 SEHNR, CDR2 FQNEAQ (reference sequence). The CDR3 totals 15 residues. Losses at the gene ends were 4 bases for V and 6 bases for J; bases not matched to a gene: 9. The CDR3 nucleotides read TGTGCCAGCAGCTCCTTGACAGGGGTGGTGGATACGCAGTATTTT. Translation gives CASSSLTGVVDTQYF.

Here the CDR3 reads CASSLDPGYTEAFF. The CDR3 DNA reads TGTGCCAGCAGCTTAGATCCAGGCTACACTGAAGCTTTCTTT. The V call is TRBV7-2, the J call TRBJ1-1; no clear D. This CDR3 is 14 amino acids long. Between the trimmed V and J ends, which lost 1 base and 3 bases, there was a span of 9 bases. Germline CDR1 SGHTA, CDR2 FQGNSA.

This chain connects TRBV5-6 to TRBJ2-5; 11 positions match TRBD2. The CDR3 runs 14 residues. Germline values: CDR1 SGHDT, CDR2 YYEEEE. V was pared by 3 bases and J by 4 bases, with 2 bases of the junction left unmatched. CDR3 region: CASSSLAGGETQYF. The CDR3 DNA is TGTGCCAGCAGCTCCCTAGCGGGGGGAGAGACCCAGTACTTC.

The chain combines TRBV9 with TRBJ1-2; weak D call: TRBD1 (6 bases). Germline-derived CDR1 and CDR2 are SGDLS and YYNGEE. V was trimmed by 0 bases and J by 5 bases, leaving 11 bases between them. CDR3 length equals 14 residues. The CDR3 region is CASSVATQGYGYTF. Written as DNA, the CDR3 is TGTGCCAGCAGCGTAGCTACACAGGGATATGGCTACACCTTC.

The chain employs TRBV5-1 and TRBJ2-1, with TRBD2 identical over 9 bases. The CDR3 is 15 amino acids. After removal of 4 bases from V and 1 base from J, the junction contained 3 bases not matched to a gene. Germline CDR1 is SGHRS and CDR2 is YFSETQ. The CDR3 coding sequence is TGCGCCAGCAGCCCGCTAGCGGGATCCTACAATGAGCAGTTCTTC. Amino acid sequence: CASSPLAGSYNEQFF.

This clone has just a few counts. The rearrangement joins TRBV6-5 to TRBJ1-1, with D possibly being TRBD1 (5 bases). The germline V gene has CDR1 MNHEY and CDR2 SVGAGI. Trimming removed 5 bases from V and 1 base from J, with 8 bases in between. The CDR3 runs 13 residues. The CDR3 loop is CASSMTENTEAFF. The CDR3 bases are TGTGCCAGCAGTATGACAGAGAACACTGAAGCTTTCTTT.

The J gene is TRBJ2-5, the V gene TRBV5-4; weak D call: TRBD1 (6 bases). CDR1 is SGHNT, CDR2 YYREEE, per germline (reference sequence). This CDR3 spans 13 amino acids. V was pared by 1 base and J by 4 bases, with 8 bases between. The CDR3 loop reads CASSLMGAETQYF. The CDR3 bases are TGTGCCAGCAGCTTGATGGGGGCAGAGACCCAGTACTTC.

V and J are TRBV5-1 and TRBJ2-7, with TRBD1 identical over 7 bases. J lost 10 bases, V lost 5 bases, and 6 bases had no gene match. CDR1 and CDR2 (germline): SGHRS, YFSETQ. The length of the CDR3 is 11 residues. The CDR3 region has the DNA TGCGCCAGCAGGGACGACAGGGTTCAGTACTTC. Translation gives CASRDDRVQYF.